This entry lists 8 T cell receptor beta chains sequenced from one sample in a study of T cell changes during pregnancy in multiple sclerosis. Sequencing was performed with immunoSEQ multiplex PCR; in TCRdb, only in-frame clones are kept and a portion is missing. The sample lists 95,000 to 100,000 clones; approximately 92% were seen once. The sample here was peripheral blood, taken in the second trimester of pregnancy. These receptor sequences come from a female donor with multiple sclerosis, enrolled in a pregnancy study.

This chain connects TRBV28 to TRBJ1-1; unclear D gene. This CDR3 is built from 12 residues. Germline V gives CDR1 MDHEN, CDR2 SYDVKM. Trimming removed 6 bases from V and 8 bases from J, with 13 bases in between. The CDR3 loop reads CASRKIIREAFF. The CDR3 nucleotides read TGTGCCAGCAGAAAAATCATCCGGGAAGCTTTCTTT.

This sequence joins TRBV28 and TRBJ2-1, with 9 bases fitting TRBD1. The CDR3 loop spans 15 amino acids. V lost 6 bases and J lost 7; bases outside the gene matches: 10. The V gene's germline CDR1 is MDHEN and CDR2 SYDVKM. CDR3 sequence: CASRTTGGLDNEQFF. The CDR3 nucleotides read TGTGCCAGCAGAACTACAGGGGGCCTGGATAATGAGCAGTTCTTC. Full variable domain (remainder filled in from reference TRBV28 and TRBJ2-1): DVKVTQSSRYLVKRTGEKVFLECVQDMDHENMFWYRQDPGLGLRLIYFSYDVKMKEKGDIPEGYSVSREKKERFSLILESASTNQTSMYLCASRTTGGLDNEQFFGPGTRLTVL.

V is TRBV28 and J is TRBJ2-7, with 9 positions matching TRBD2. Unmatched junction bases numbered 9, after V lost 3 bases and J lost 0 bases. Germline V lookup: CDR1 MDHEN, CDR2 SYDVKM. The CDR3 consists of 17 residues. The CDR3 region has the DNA TGTGCCAGCAGTTTCGGGCTAGCGGGACCAAGCTCCTACGAGCAGTACTTC. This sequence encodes CASSFGLAGPSSYEQYF.

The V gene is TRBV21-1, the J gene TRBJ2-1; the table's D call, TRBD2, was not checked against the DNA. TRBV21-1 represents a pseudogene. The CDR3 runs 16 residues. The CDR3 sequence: CASSLREGHRRHEQFF. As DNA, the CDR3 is TGTGCCAGCAGCCTTCGGGAGGGCCACAGGAGGCATGAGCAGTTCTTC.

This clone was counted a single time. The CDR3 loop reads CASSPAGLATDTQYF. Written as DNA, the CDR3 is TGTGCCAGCAGTCCTGCGGGACTAGCGACAGATACGCAGTATTTT. The chain couples TRBV28 to TRBJ2-3, with 10 positions matching TRBD2. This CDR3 has 15 amino acids. Unmatched junction bases numbered 5, after V lost 5 bases and J lost 3 bases. Germline CDR1 is MDHEN and CDR2 is SYDVKM.

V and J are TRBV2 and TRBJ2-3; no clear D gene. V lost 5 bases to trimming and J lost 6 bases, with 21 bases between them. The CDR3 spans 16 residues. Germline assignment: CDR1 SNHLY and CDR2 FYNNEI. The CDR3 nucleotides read TGTGCCAGCAGTCACCCCCTAGTGTTCTCGGAGGATACGCAGTATTTT. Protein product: CASSHPLVFSEDTQYF.

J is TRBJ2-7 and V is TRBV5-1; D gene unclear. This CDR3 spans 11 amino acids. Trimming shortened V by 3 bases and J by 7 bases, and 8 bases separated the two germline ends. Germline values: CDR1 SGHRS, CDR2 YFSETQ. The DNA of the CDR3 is TGCGCCAGCAGCTCTATAGAGGAGCAGTACTTC. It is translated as CASSSIEEQYF.

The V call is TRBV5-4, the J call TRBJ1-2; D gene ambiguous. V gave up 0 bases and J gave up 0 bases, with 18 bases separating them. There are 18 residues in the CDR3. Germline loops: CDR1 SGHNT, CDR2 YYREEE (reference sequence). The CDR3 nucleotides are TGTGCCAGCAGCTTGGCCGGTTTGTCGAAGGAGGCTAACTATGGCTACACCTTC. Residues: CASSLAGLSKEANYGYTF.